This T cell receptor (beta chain) is drawn from a study of cytomegalovirus exposure and HLA in healthy donors. This CDR3 has 13 residues. Germline trimming cut 6 bases from V and 10 bases from J; bases unmatched to any gene: 5. Germline CDR1 SQVTM, CDR2 ANQGSEA. The PCR contained 60 Vbeta and 13 Jbeta primers. TCRdb's copy holds only in-frame clones and misses some; the assay was immunoSEQ multiplex PCR. Altogether about 150,000 clones are present, around 79% being singletons, with the ten largest covering roughly 3.8%. This clone has more than one count but fewer than ten. The specimen was PBMCs. The receptor comes from a male donor in good health and CMV-seronegative. The chain recombines TRBV29-1 with TRBJ1-6; 11 bases align to TRBD1. The CDR3 spells CSVRDRGVSPLHF. As DNA, the CDR3 is TGCAGCGTGCGGGACAGGGGGGTCTCACCCCTCCACTTT.